The 7 T cell receptor beta chains below all came from one sample that was sequenced in a study of cytomegalovirus exposure and HLA in healthy donors. The PCR made use of 60 Vbeta and 13 Jbeta primers. Generated by immunoSEQ multiplex PCR, the TCRdb table keeps only in-frame clones and is missing some. The profile covers 100,000 to 150,000 clones, with 15% to 20% appearing a single time and approximately 2.6% taken by the ten largest. Source material: PBMCs. The receptors here all came from a female donor in good health and CMV-seropositive.

This clone was observed a handful of times. V gene TRBV5-4 combines with J gene TRBJ2-2, with 10 nucleotides matching TRBD2. J gave up 0 bases and V 4 bases, and 3 bases lay outside the gene matches. Germline CDR1 reads SGHNT; CDR2 reads YYREEE (reference sequence). This CDR3 is built from 16 residues. Written as DNA, the CDR3 is TGTGCCAGCAGCCCCACTAGCGGGACGAACACCGGGGAGCTGTTTTTT. It encodes CASSPTSGTNTGELFF. The entire variable domain, with the rest obtained from reference TRBV5-4 and TRBJ2-2, is as follows: ETGVTQSPTHLIKTRGQQVTLRCSSQSGHNTVSWYQQALGQGPQFIFQYYREEENGRGNFPPRFSGLQFPNYSSELNVNALELDDSALYLCASSPTSGTNTGELFFGEGSRLTVL.

The rearrangement links TRBV15 to TRBJ2-7, with TRBD2 as a possible D gene (6 bases). The CDR3 has 17 amino acids. The germline V gene encodes CDR1 LNHNV and CDR2 YYDKDF (reference sequence). The ends were cut back, 1 base at V and 0 bases at J, with 16 bases in the middle. The CDR3 DNA reads TGTGCCACCAGCAGAGTCCCCGGGGGAGGTTACTCCTACGAGCAGTACTTC. Translation gives CATSRVPGGGYSYEQYF.

This clone came up a few times. The chain is built from TRBV27 and TRBJ2-7; 8 bases are a match to TRBD1. The CDR3 has 15 residues. V shed 6 bases, J shed 4 bases, and the junction held 11 bases outside the gene matches. The germline gives CDR1 MNHEY, CDR2 SMNVEV (reference sequence). The CDR3 spells CASSPTGVLQYEQYF. The DNA for the CDR3 is TGTGCCAGCAGCCCGACAGGGGTACTTCAATACGAGCAGTACTTC.

This chain joins TRBV7-9 and TRBJ1-4, with D possibly matching TRBD1 (6 bases). The CDR3 is 17 amino acids. CDR1 and CDR2 (germline): SEHNR, FQNEAQ (reference sequence). The germline V and J ends were trimmed by 0 bases and 7 bases, with 18 bases remaining between them. The CDR3 protein is CASSLAGQTSGVEKLFF. The CDR3, as DNA: TGTGCCAGCAGCTTAGCTGGACAGACATCCGGCGTTGAAAAACTGTTTTTT.

V and J are TRBV28 and TRBJ2-2; 10 bases map to TRBD1. The CDR3 runs 18 residues. In germline, CDR1 is MDHEN, CDR2 SYDVKM. The V segment lost 3 bases and the J segment 7 bases; nucleotides outside the gene matches: 14. The CDR3 DNA sequence: TGTGCCAGCAGTTTTGTGGTATTCGGGACAGGGGCCGGCGGGGAGCTGTTTTTT. This sequence encodes CASSFVVFGTGAGGELFF.

There are a few counts of this clone. The chain links TRBV29-1 to TRBJ2-3; D uncertain. V dropped 7 bases and J dropped 0 bases, with 8 bases sitting between them. The CDR3 runs 12 residues. Germline V gene lookup returns CDR1 SQVTM and CDR2 ANQGSEA. The CDR3 here is CSGRTSTDTQYF. In DNA form, the CDR3 reads TGCAGCGGCCGCACTAGCACAGATACGCAGTATTTT.

This clone was seen a few times. V usage is TRBV9 and J usage is TRBJ2-7; 10 bases are shared with TRBD2. With V trimmed by 4 bases and J by 6 bases, 13 bases remained unmatched. The CDR3 runs 16 residues. Germline V gene lookup returns CDR1 SGDLS and CDR2 YYNGEE. In DNA, the CDR3 is TGTGCCAGCAGCACAACCCTCCTAGCGGGAGTCGCCGAGCAGTACTTC. This encodes CASSTTLLAGVAEQYF.